The clone carrying this T cell receptor beta chain was observed many times. The data belong to a study of T cells in Graves' hyperthyroidism and ophthalmopathy. About the research overall: Peripheral blood was taken when the disease was first diagnosed, before any treatment began.

Germline V CDR1 and CDR2: MDHEN, SYDVKM. Trimming cost V 3 bases and J 4 bases, with 11 bases left between them. CDR3 size: 14 residues. Using RNA transcripts as the source, TCR beta CDR3 regions were amplified. A set of HTBI primers served as the primers for a first-round RT-PCR of the TCR CDR3. TCRdb called the multiplex PCR reads again in MiXCR, with one record for every CDR3 protein. Of about 600,000 distinct CDR3 sequences listed, approximately 15% are singletons. Sequencing was done on a sample of blood. This TCR came from a woman aged 18-30 years with Graves' ophthalmopathy. The chain carries TRBV28 and TRBJ2-3; tentative D call: TRBD1 (5 bases). The chain's CDR3 is CASSLAIRADTQYF. As DNA, the CDR3 is TGTGCCAGCAGTTTGGCTATCAGGGCAGATACGCAGTATTTT. The variable domain in full, completed from reference TRBV28 and TRBJ2-3, reads DVKVTQSSRYLVKRTGEKVFLECVQDMDHENMFWYRQDPGLGLRLIYFSYDVKMKEKGDIPEGYSVSREKKERFSLILESASTNQTSMYLCASSLAIRADTQYFGPGTRLTVL.